These 18 T cell receptor beta chains were sequenced from one sample in a study of memory CD4+ T cells and cytomegalovirus serostatus. Only in-frame clones appear in the TCRdb table, and some are missing; sequencing was by immunoSEQ multiplex PCR. Among about 41,000 clones listed, 76% were seen once. Single viable CD3+CD4+CD8-CD45RO+ cells were sorted as the memory CD4+ T cells. Sequencing was done on a sample of memory CD4+ T cells from blood. These receptors were collected from an adult in good health and CMV-seronegative.

The V call is TRBV27, the J call TRBJ2-1; 9 bases align to TRBD2. The V gene's germline CDR1 is MNHEY and CDR2 SMNVEV (reference sequence). The CDR3 totals 18 residues. After removal of 5 bases from V and 0 bases from J, the junction contained 11 bases not matched to a gene. CDR3 amino acids: CASSVTLLAGASYNEQFF. For the CDR3, the DNA is TGTGCCAGCAGTGTTACCCTATTAGCGGGAGCCTCCTACAATGAGCAGTTCTTC.

The chain is built from TRBV27 and TRBJ2-5; 9 bases agree with TRBD2. This CDR3 has 16 residues. V was clipped by 8 bases and J by 5 bases; unmatched bases: 15. The germline gives CDR1 MNHEY, CDR2 SMNVEV (reference sequence). The CDR3 DNA is TGTGCCAGCGCCCCGCTTGGCGGGAGGGCCCGGGAGACCCAGTACTTC. It codes for CASAPLGGRARETQYF.

The genes are TRBV29-1 and TRBJ2-5; maybe TRBD2 (6 bases). The V end was cut by 0 bases, the J end by 3 bases, with 11 bases between. The CDR3 extends over 14 amino acids. Germline CDR1 SQVTM, CDR2 ANQGSEA. CDR3 sequence (DNA): TGCAGCGTTGAAGATCTTTGGGGGGAAGAGACCCAGTACTTC. Amino acid sequence: CSVEDLWGEETQYF.

CDR3 sequence reads: CASSLEGYGYTF. The CDR3 DNA is TGTGCCAGCAGCCTAGAGGGCTATGGCTACACCTTC. J is TRBJ1-2 and V is TRBV9; the D is unclear. V lost 4 bases and J lost 4, with 8 bases in between. CDR3 size: 12 residues. The V gene's germline CDR1 is SGDLS and CDR2 YYNGEE.

V gene TRBV2 combines with J gene TRBJ2-7; D not resolved. The germline gives CDR1 SNHLY, CDR2 FYNNEI. CDR3 length: 13 residues. Trimming pared 3 bases from V and 6 bases from J, leaving 12 bases between. The CDR3 region is CASSDQAMAEQYF. CDR3 nucleotide sequence: TGTGCCAGCAGTGATCAGGCGATGGCCGAGCAGTACTTC. The full variable domain, with the rest looked up from reference TRBV2 and TRBJ2-7, is EPEVTQTPSHQVTQMGQEVILRCVPISNHLYFYWYRQILGQKVEFLVSFYNNEISEKSEIFDDQFSVERPDGSNFTLKIRSTKLEDSAMYFCASSDQAMAEQYFGPGTRLTVT.

Only one count was recorded for this clone. The chain couples TRBV7-9 to TRBJ1-2; 7 nucleotides align to TRBD1. Germline CDR1 is SEHNR and CDR2 is FQNEAQ (reference sequence). The V gene end was trimmed by 5 bases and the J gene end by 8 bases; junction bases not matched to a gene: 8. The CDR3 contains 13 residues. CDR3 residues: CASSLRDREGYTF. In DNA form, the CDR3 reads TGTGCCAGCAGCCTCCGGGACAGAGAGGGCTACACCTTC.

The chain employs TRBV5-1 and TRBJ2-7; weak D call: TRBD1 (5 bases). Germline assignment: CDR1 SGHRS and CDR2 YFSETQ. Trimming shortened V by 3 bases and J by 3 bases, and 10 bases separated the two germline ends. This CDR3 spans 13 amino acids. The chain's CDR3 is CASSSQGDYEQYF. DNA of the CDR3: TGCGCCAGCAGCTCACAAGGGGACTACGAGCAGTACTTC.

This clone was picked up a small number of times. J is TRBJ1-1 and V is TRBV5-6; D perhaps matches TRBD1 (5 bases). CDR3 length equals 15 residues. The V end lost 4 bases, the J end lost 1 base, and 14 bases lay between the germline ends. Germline loops: CDR1 SGHDT, CDR2 YYEEEE. The CDR3 region has the DNA TGTGCCAGCAGCACATGGACATCCAGGAACACTGAAGCTTTCTTT. Translating gives CASSTWTSRNTEAFF.

This sequence joins TRBV18 and TRBJ2-5; 12 bases fit TRBD1. V lost 5 bases to trimming and J lost 2 bases; unmatched junction nucleotides: 3. The CDR3 runs to 15 residues. Germline loops: CDR1 KGHSH, CDR2 LQKENI. The CDR3: CASSSGQGAQETQYF. Written as DNA, the CDR3 is TGTGCCAGCTCATCGGGACAGGGGGCTCAAGAGACCCAGTACTTC.

The CDR3 protein is CAISAALGELFF. CDR3 coding DNA: TGTGCCATCAGTGCCGCCCTAGGGGAGCTGTTTTTT. The rearrangement joins TRBV10-3 to TRBJ2-2; D call uncertain. The CDR3 totals 12 residues. The ends were cut back, 4 bases at V and 8 bases at J, with 8 bases in the middle. Germline CDR1 ENHRY, CDR2 SYGVKD.

The chain couples TRBV19 to TRBJ1-1, with 8 positions matching TRBD1. The CDR3 spans 19 residues. Unmatched junction bases numbered 31, after V lost 11 bases and J lost 8 bases. The germline CDR1 and CDR2 sequences are LNHDA and SQIVND (reference sequence). The CDR3 sequence: CAWCQSPPQGAAKAFEAFF. The CDR3 DNA reads TGTGCCTGGTGCCAGTCCCCCCCTCAGGGGGCAGCTAAGGCCTTCGAAGCTTTCTTT.

CDR3 sequence (DNA): TGTGCCAGTAGTCGGGTCCAGGGGGCTGACAATGAGCAGTTCTTC. Protein sequence: CASSRVQGADNEQFF. V gene TRBV19 combines with J gene TRBJ2-1, with 8 bases fitting TRBD1. The CDR3 spans 15 residues. Germline V gene data show CDR1 as LNHDA and CDR2 as SQIVND (reference sequence). V was clipped by 5 bases and J by 5 bases; unmatched bases: 8.

The chain combines TRBV7-9 with TRBJ2-6; the D gene could be TRBD1 or TRBD2 (5 bases each). The germline V and J ends were trimmed by 5 bases and 4 bases, with 21 bases remaining between them. This CDR3 comprises 18 residues. CDR1 and CDR2 (germline): SEHNR, FQNEAQ (reference sequence). The CDR3 loop reads CASSPQPGRSVGANVLTF. The CDR3, as DNA: TGTGCCAGCAGCCCTCAACCGGGACGATCTGTGGGGGCCAACGTCCTGACTTTC. The full variable domain, completed using reference TRBV7-9 and TRBJ2-6, is DTGVSQNPRHKITKRGQNVTFRCDPISEHNRLYWYRQTLGQGPEFLTYFQNEAQLEKSRLLSDRFSAERPKGSFSTLEIQRTEQGDSAMYLCASSPQPGRSVGANVLTFGAGSRLTVL.

In regard to this clone: This CDR3 is missing its conserved last phenylalanine or tryptophan, likely due to a read error. The DNA is left out, because the CDR3 cannot be placed on it with certainty; the CDR3 is given as TCRdb lists it. The chain has TRBV5-4 and TRBJ1-2; the DNA was not compared with TRBD1, the D call given in the table. Germline V gives CDR1 SGHNT, CDR2 YYREEE (reference sequence). The CDR3 is 11 residues long, ends included. This chain's CDR3 is CASSFGRTGSV.

This sequence joins TRBV28 and TRBJ1-4, with D maybe TRBD1 (5 bases). Trimming stripped 6 bases from V and 7 bases from J, with 15 bases between. Germline V lookup: CDR1 MDHEN, CDR2 SYDVKM. The CDR3 spans 14 residues. This chain's CDR3 is CASRSTGGSEKLFF. The CDR3 DNA reads TGTGCCAGCAGGTCCACTGGGGGAAGTGAAAAACTGTTTTTT.

V gene TRBV5-4 combines with J gene TRBJ2-5; no reliable D call. The CDR3 covers 12 residues. CDR1 SGHNT and CDR2 YYREEE come from the germline V gene (reference sequence). The ends were cut back, 4 bases at V and 8 bases at J, with 12 bases in the middle. The CDR3 region has the DNA TGTGCCAGCAGCCCCGCCGGTGGAACCCAGTACTTC. This codes for CASSPAGGTQYF.

This chain links TRBV10-3 with TRBJ2-7; 7 bases map to TRBD1. V trimming: 0 bases; J trimming: 6 bases; junction bases outside the gene matches: 5. The germline V gene encodes CDR1 ENHRY and CDR2 SYGVKD. CDR3 length: 14 amino acids. The chain's CDR3 is CAISESGDRAEQYF. CDR3 in DNA: TGTGCCATCAGTGAGTCCGGTGACAGGGCCGAGCAGTACTTC.

The table lists this clone with a count of one. The chain is built from TRBV14 and TRBJ1-1, with D unresolved. V was clipped by 5 bases and J by 5 bases, with 12 bases between them. Looked up from germline, CDR1 is SGHDN and CDR2 is FVKESK. The CDR3 runs 13 residues. In DNA, the CDR3 is TGTGCCAGCAGCGCCATTGATTTAACTGAAGCTTTCTTT. It yields the protein CASSAIDLTEAFF.